A single sample is the source of the 5 T cell receptor beta chains below, sequenced in a study of identical twins. TCRdb re-called the 5' RACE reads with MiXCR, one entry per CDR3 protein. The data hold around 670,000 distinct CDR3 sequences, with approximately 6.1% observed a single time. Source material: naive T cells sorted from blood. All receptors derive from a man younger than 35 in good health.

The table lists this clonotype with many counts. The chain employs TRBV10-3 and TRBJ2-7; D uncertain. The CDR3 is made up of 12 amino acids. V dropped 4 bases and J dropped 6 bases, with 10 bases sitting between them. Germline CDR1 is ENHRY and CDR2 is SYGVKD. This CDR3 is CAISVLGPEQYF. As DNA, the CDR3 is TGTGCCATCAGTGTATTAGGTCCCGAGCAGTACTTC.

This clonotype was seen more than once but under ten times. Since no conserved phenylalanine or tryptophan closes the CDR3, a read error is the likely cause. The chain carries TRBV20-1 and TRBJ2-1; possibly TRBD2 for D (5 bases). CDR1 DFQATT and CDR2 SNEGSKA come from the germline V gene (reference sequence). Trimming cost V 0 bases and J 0 bases, with 15 bases left between them. This CDR3 contains 17 residues. In DNA form, the CDR3 reads TGCAGTGCTAGAGATCACGGCGGGCCAGCCTCCTACAATGAGCAGTTCTCC. Translation gives CSARDHGGPASYNEQFS.

This clonotype was observed at least ten times. V gene TRBV12-3 or TRBV12-4 combines with J gene TRBJ2-2; TRBD2 agrees at 8 bases. The junction had 8 bases not matched to a gene; V was cut back by 7 bases and J by 1 base. This CDR3 is built from 16 residues. The CDR3, as DNA: TGTGCCAGCATGCAGCCCCTAGCGGGGAACACCGGGGAGCTGTTTTTT. Translation gives CASMQPLAGNTGELFF.

This chain uses TRBV5-1 with TRBJ2-2; D gene ambiguous. CDR1 and CDR2 from the germline V gene are SGHRS and YFSETQ. The CDR3 runs to 12 residues. The V end lost 4 bases, the J end lost 8 bases, and 9 bases lay between the germline ends. The CDR3 sequence: CASSPKRGELFF. In DNA, the CDR3 is TGCGCCAGCAGCCCCAAGAGGGGGGAGCTGTTTTTT.

This clonotype was counted many times. The genes are TRBV20-1 and TRBJ1-4, with a weak D call TRBD1 (6 bases). CDR1 is DFQATT and CDR2 is SNEGSKA in the germline V gene (reference sequence). Trimming took off 1 base at V and 5 bases at J, with 11 bases between the two ends. CDR3 length: 14 residues. This chain's CDR3 is CSARADRKNEKLFF. The CDR3 bases are TGCAGTGCTAGAGCCGACAGGAAAAATGAAAAACTGTTTTTT.